What follows is one T cell receptor (beta chain) and its context. The RNA, roughly 0.5 to 1 ug, was put through reverse transcription using random hexamers. TCRdb analysed the immunoSEQ multiplex PCR reads with MiXCR anew, one entry per CDR3 protein. The sample includes 50,000 to 60,000 distinct CDR3 sequences, around 94% of them seen just once. The sample originates from a study of CD8 T cells in Susac syndrome. CD8+ and CD4+ T cells from blood underwent TCR beta sequencing. The V gene lost 0 bases and the J gene lost 6 bases, with 15 bases spanning the gap. Germline values: CDR1 MNHEY, CDR2 SVGAGI. CDR3 length: 16 amino acids.

This receptor was identified in a human donor in good health. J is TRBJ2-1 and V is TRBV6-5, with no clear D. Specimen: CD8+ T cells from PBMCs. The DNA of the CDR3 is TGTGCCAGCAGTTACTCGTCCACCTATGCGCCCAATGAGCAGTTCTTC. Translating it yields CASSYSSTYAPNEQFF.